A single TCR beta chain is shown here with its context. Its antigen remains unknown. This specimen belongs to a study of shared clonotypes between healthy human individuals. General study results and limits: What naive subsets generally showed was a larger estimated richness than memory subsets showed.

TCRdb's table, derived via immunoSEQ multiplex PCR, lists solely in-frame clones and lacks some. The sample carries a few million clones, roughly 93% recorded once. Germline V lookup: CDR1 SGDLS, CDR2 YYNGEE. V gave up 4 bases and J gave up 5 bases; unmatched junction bases: 8. The CDR3 is 15 residues long. The rearrangement joins TRBV9 to TRBJ2-2; 7 positions agree with TRBD1. What was sequenced was naive CD4+ T cells from PBMCs. Subset given: CD45RA+ positively selected. This clonotype was obtained from a man aged 18 to 30 in good health. Some clones in this sample may be carry-over from other donors' samples. The DNA of the CDR3 is TGTGCCAGCAGCAGCCAGGGGGTACTTACCGGGGAGCTGTTTTTT. Translated, it gives CASSSQGVLTGELFF.